This paragraph reports one T cell receptor (beta chain). The antigen is undetermined. Just one base apart from a much larger clone, this may be a read error. The data were obtained in a study of CD8+CD57+ T cells in acquired aplastic anemia. Overall study: The average for DNA from sorted CD4+ and CD8+ cells was roughly 3 ug.

It was patients with CD8+CD57+ cell expansion by flow cytometry who were chosen for sequencing. The study sampled blood from patients who had received no therapy. CDR3 length equals 15 residues. Genomic DNA, serving as template, underwent TCR beta VDJ and CDR3 profiling. Using its own MiXCR run on the reads, TCRdb lists one record per CDR3 protein. The data show 200,000 or so distinct CDR3 sequences, almost 50% seen once. The study, taken as a whole, reports: Over 25 shared CD8+ CDR3s appeared highly expressed within patients' immunodominant clones.

The receptor comes from a human donor with aplastic anemia. The chain carries TRBV12-3 or TRBV12-4 and TRBJ2-1; the D gene is possibly TRBD2 (6 bases). The sample was sorted CD4+, CD8+, or CD8+CD57+ T cells (not recorded which) from PBMCs. The CDR3 region has the DNA TGTGCCAGCAGTCAGGCGGGGAGCTCCTGCAATGAGCAGTTCTTC. The encoded protein is CASSQAGSSCNEQFF.